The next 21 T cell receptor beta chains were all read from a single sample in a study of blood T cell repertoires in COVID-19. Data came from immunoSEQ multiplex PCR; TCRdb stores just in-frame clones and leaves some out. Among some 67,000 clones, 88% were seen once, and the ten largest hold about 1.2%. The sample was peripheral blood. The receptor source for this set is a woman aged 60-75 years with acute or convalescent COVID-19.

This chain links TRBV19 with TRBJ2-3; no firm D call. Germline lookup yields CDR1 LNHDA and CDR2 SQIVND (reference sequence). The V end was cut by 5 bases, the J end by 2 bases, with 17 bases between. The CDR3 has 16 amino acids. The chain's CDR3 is CASSPRLTSNTDTQYF. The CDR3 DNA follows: TGTGCCAGTAGTCCGCGACTTACCTCTAACACAGATACGCAGTATTTT.

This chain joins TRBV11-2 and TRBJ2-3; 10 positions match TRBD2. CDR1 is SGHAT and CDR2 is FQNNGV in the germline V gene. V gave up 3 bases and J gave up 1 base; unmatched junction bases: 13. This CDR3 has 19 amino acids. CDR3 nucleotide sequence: TGTGCCAGCAGCTTGGGGGGCAGGCTAGCGGGGGACCGCACAGATACGCAGTATTTT. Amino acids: CASSLGGRLAGDRTDTQYF.

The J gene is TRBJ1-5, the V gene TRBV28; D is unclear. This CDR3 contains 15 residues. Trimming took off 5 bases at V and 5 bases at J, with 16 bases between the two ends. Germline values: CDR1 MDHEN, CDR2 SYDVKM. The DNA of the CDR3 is TGTGCCAGCAGTGGAGCAGAGTATTTGGATCAGCCCCAGCATTTT. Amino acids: CASSGAEYLDQPQHF.

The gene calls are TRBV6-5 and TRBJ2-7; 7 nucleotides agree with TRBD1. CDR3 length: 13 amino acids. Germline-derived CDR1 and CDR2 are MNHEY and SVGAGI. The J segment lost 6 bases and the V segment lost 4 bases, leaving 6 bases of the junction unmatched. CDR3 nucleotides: TGTGCCAGCAGTTTACTAGGGGGCGGCGAGCAGTACGTC. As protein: CASSLLGGGEQYV.

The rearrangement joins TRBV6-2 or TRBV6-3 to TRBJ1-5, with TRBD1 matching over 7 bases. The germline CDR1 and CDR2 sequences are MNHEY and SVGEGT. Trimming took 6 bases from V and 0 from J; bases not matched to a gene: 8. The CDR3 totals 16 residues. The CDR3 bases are TGTGCCAGCAGCCACGGGACAGCGTATAGCAATCAGCCCCAGCATTTT. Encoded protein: CASSHGTAYSNQPQHF.

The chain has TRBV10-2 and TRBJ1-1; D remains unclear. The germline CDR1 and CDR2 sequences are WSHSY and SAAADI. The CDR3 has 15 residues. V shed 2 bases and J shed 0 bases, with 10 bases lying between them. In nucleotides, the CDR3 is TGCGCCAGCAGTGAGCTGCGGCGGATGAACACTGAAGCTTTCTTT. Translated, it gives CASSELRRMNTEAFF.

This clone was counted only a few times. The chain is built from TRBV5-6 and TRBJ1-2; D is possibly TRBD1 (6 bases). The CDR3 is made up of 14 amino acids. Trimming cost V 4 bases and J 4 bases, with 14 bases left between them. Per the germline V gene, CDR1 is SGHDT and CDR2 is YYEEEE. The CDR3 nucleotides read TGTGCCAGCAGCCGCGGGGGGGCAATCTATGGCTACACCTTC. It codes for CASSRGGAIYGYTF.

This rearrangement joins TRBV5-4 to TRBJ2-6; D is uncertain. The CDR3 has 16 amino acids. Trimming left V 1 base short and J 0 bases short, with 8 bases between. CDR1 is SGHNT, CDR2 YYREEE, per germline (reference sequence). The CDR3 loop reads CASSLKSVSGANVLTF. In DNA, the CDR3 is TGTGCCAGCAGCTTGAAATCGGTCTCTGGGGCCAACGTCCTGACTTTC. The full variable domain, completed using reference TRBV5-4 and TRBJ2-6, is ETGVTQSPTHLIKTRGQQVTLRCSSQSGHNTVSWYQQALGQGPQFIFQYYREEENGRGNFPPRFSGLQFPNYSSELNVNALELDDSALYLCASSLKSVSGANVLTFGAGSRLTVL.

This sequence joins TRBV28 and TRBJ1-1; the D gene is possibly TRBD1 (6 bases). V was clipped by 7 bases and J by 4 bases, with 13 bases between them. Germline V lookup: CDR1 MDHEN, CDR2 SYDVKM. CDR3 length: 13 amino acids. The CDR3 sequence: CASTTHRVTEAFF. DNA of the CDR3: TGTGCCAGCACCACTCACAGGGTCACTGAAGCTTTCTTT.

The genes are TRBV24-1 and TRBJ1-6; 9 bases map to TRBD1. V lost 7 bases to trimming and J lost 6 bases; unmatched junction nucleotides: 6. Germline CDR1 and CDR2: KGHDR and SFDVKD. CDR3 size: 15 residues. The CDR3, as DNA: TGTGCCACCAGCGGACCGGGACAGGGTAATTCACCCCTCCACTTT. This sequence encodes CATSGPGQGNSPLHF.

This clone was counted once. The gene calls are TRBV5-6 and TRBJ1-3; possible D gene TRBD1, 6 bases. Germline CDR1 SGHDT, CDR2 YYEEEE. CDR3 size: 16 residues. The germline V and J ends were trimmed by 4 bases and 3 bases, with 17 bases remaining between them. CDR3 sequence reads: CASSLTPGAGGNTIYF. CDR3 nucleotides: TGTGCCAGCAGCCTGACCCCAGGGGCAGGTGGAAACACCATATATTTT.

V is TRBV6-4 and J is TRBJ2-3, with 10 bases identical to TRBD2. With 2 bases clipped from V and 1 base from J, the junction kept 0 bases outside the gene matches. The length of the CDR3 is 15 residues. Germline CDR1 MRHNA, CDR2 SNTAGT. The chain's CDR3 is CASSDGTSGTDTQYF. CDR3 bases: TGTGCCAGCAGTGACGGGACTAGCGGCACAGATACGCAGTATTTT.

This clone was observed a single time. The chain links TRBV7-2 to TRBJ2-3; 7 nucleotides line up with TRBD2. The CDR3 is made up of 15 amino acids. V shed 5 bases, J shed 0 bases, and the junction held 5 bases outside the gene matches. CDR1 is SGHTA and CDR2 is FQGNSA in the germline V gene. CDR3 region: CASSRAGRSTDTQYF. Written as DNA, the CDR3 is TGTGCCAGCAGCAGAGCGGGAAGGAGCACAGATACGCAGTATTTT.

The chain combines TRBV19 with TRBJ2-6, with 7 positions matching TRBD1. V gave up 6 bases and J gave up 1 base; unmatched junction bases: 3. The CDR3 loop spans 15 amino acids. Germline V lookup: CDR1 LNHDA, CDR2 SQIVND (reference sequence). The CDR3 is CASSRRGSGANVLTF. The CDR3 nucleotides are TGTGCCAGTAGCCGCAGGGGGTCTGGGGCCAACGTCCTGACTTTC. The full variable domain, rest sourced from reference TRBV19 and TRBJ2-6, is DGGITQSPKYLFRKEGQNVTLSCEQNLNHDAMYWYRQDPGQGLRLIYYSQIVNDFQKGDIAEGYSVSREKKESFPLTVTSAQKNPTAFYLCASSRRGSGANVLTFGAGSRLTVL.

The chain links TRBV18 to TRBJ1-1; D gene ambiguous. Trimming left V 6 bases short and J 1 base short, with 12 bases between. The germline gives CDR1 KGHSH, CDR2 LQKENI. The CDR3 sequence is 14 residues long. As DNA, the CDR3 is TGTGCCAGCTCCCTTCTGGCGGGGAACACTGAAGCTTTCTTT. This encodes CASSLLAGNTEAFF.

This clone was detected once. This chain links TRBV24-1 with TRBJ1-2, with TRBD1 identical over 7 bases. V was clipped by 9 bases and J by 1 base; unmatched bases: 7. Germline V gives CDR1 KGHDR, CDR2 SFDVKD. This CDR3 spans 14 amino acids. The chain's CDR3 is CATAPGGNNYGYTF. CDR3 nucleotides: TGTGCCACCGCTCCAGGGGGGAATAACTATGGCTACACCTTC.

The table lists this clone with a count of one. This CDR3 is CASSLGTAYSNQPQHF. Here the CDR3 DNA reads TGTGCCAGCAGCTTAGGGACAGCATATAGCAATCAGCCCCAGCATTTT. V is TRBV7-8 and J is TRBJ1-5; possible D gene TRBD1, 6 bases. Trimming took 1 base from V and 0 from J, leaving 10 bases between them. The CDR3 is made up of 16 amino acids. Germline V CDR1 and CDR2: SGHVS, FQNEAQ. Full variable domain (rest looked up from reference TRBV7-8 and TRBJ1-5): GAGVSQSPRYKVAKRGQDVALRCDPISGHVSLFWYQQALGQGPEFLTYFQNEAQLDKSGLPSDRFFAERPEGSVSTLKIQRTQQEDSAVYLCASSLGTAYSNQPQHFGDGTRLSIL.

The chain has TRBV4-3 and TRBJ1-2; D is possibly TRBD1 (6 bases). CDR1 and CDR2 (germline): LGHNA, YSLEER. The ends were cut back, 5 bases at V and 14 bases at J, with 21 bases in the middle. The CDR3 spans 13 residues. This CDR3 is CASSYRDTQARTF. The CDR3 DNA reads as TGCGCCAGCAGCTATCGGGACACGCAGGCGCGGACCTTC.

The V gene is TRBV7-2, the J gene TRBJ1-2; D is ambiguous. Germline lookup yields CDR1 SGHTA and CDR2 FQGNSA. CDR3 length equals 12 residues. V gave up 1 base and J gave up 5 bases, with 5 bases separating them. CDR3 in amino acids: CASSLGGYGYTF. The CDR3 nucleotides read TGTGCCAGCAGCTTAGGAGGGTATGGCTACACCTTC.

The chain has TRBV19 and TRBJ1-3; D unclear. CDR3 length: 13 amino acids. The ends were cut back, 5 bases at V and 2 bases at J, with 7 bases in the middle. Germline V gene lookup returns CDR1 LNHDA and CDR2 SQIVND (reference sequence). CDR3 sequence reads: CASSPRAGNTIYF. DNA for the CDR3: TGTGCCAGTAGTCCGAGAGCTGGAAACACCATATATTTT. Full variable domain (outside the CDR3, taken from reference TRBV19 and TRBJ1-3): DGGITQSPKYLFRKEGQNVTLSCEQNLNHDAMYWYRQDPGQGLRLIYYSQIVNDFQKGDIAEGYSVSREKKESFPLTVTSAQKNPTAFYLCASSPRAGNTIYFGEGSWLTVV.

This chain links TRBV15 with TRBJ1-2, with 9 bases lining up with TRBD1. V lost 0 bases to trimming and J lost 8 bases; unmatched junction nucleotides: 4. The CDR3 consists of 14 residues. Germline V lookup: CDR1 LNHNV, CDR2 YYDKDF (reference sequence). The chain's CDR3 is CATSRDGTGSGYTF. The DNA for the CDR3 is TGTGCCACCAGCAGAGATGGGACAGGGAGCGGCTACACCTTC.